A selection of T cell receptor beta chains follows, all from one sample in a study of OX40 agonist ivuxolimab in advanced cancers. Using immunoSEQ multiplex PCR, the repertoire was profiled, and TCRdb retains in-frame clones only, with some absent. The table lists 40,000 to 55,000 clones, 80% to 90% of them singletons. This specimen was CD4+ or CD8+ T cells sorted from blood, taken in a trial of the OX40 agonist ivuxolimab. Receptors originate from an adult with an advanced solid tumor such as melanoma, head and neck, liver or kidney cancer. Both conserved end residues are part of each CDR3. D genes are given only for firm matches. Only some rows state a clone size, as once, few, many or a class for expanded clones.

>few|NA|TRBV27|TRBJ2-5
TGTGCCAGCAGTTTCGGAGGAATCCAAGAGACCCAGTACTTC
CASSFGGIQETQYF
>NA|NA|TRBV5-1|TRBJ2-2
TGCGCCAGCAGCAAAACGACAAGCACCGGGGAGCTGTTTTTT
CASSKTTSTGELFF
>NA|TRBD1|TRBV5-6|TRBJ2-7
TGTGCCAGCAGCGAGGACAGGTCCTACGAGCAGTACTTC
CASSEDRSYEQYF
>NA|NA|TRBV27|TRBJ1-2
TGTGCCAGCAGTAAACCGGGTGGAGGCTACACCTTC
CASSKPGGGYTF
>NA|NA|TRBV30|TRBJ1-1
TGTGCCTGGAGTGTCCGGGAAAACACTGAAGCTTTCTTT
CAWSVRENTEAFF
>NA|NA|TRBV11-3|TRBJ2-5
TGTGCCAGCAGCAAAGAGGGCATATCGGCAGAGACCCAGTACTTC
CASSKEGISAETQYF
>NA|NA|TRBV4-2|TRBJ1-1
TGTGCCAGCAGCCAAGATTTGCGAGCAGAAGCTTTCTTT
CASSQDLRAEAFF
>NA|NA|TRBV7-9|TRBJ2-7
TGTGCCAGCAGCCTGGGCCCTCTCAACGAGCAGTACTTC
CASSLGPLNEQYF
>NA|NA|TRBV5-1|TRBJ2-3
TGCGCCAGCAGCGGCGGGGTGGCGGCAGATACGCAGTATTTT
CASSGGVAADTQYF
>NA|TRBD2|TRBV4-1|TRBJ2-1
TGCGCCAGCAGCCAAGATGGTAGCGGGGTAATGGAGCAGTTCTTC
CASSQDGSGVMEQFF
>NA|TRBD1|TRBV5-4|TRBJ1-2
TGTGCCAGCAGAGTGACAGGGAGGGACTATGGCTACACCTTC
CASRVTGRDYGYTF
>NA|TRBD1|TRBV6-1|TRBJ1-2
TGTGCCAGCAGTCCAAGGACAGGGAAGAACTATGGCTACACCTTC
CASSPRTGKNYGYTF
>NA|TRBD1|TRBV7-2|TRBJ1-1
TGTGCCAGCAGCTTAGACAGGGGCCGCGCTGAAGCTTTCTTT
CASSLDRGRAEAFF
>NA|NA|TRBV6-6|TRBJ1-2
TGTGCCAGCAGCCCCGCAATCAGGCCTGGCTACACCTTC
CASSPAIRPGYTF
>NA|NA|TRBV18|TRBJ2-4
TGTGCCAGCTCATCAGGGCGGACGCTAGCCAAAAACATTCAGTACTTC
CASSSGRTLAKNIQYF
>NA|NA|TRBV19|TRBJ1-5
TGTGCCAGTAGTTACCGGGGCCACAATCAGCCCCAGCATTTT
CASSYRGHNQPQHF
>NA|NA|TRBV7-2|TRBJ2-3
TGTGCCAGCAGCTTAGGCGGCTCAGATACGCAGTATTTT
CASSLGGSDTQYF
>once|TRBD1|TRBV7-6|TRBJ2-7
TGTGCCAGCAGCCGTTGGGACAGCAACTACGAGCAGTACTTC
CASSRWDSNYEQYF
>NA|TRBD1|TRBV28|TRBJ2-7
TGTGCCACCAATCCGGGACAGGGAACCTACGAGCAGTACTTC
CATNPGQGTYEQYF
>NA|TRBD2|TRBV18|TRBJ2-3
TGTGCCAGCTCACCACCGGAGCGGGGGGTTGAAGATACGCAGTATTTT
CASSPPERGVEDTQYF
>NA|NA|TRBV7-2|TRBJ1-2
TGTGCCAGCAGCTTAGGACGGAACTATGGCTACACCTTC
CASSLGRNYGYTF
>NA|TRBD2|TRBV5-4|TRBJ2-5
TGTGCCAGCAGCTCGACTAGCGGGAGCCAAGAGACCCAGTACTTC
CASSSTSGSQETQYF
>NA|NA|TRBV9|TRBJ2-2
TGTGCCAGCAGCTCAATCAAACAGGAGCTGTTTTTT
CASSSIKQELFF
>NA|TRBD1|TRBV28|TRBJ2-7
TGTGCCAGCAGTCCCGGGACAGGGTTCTACGAGCAGTACTTC
CASSPGTGFYEQYF
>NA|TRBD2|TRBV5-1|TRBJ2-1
TGCGCCAGCAGCTTGGCGGCTAGCGGGACACCCAGCTCCTACAATGAGCAGTTCTTC
CASSLAASGTPSSYNEQFF
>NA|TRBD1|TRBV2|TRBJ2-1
TGTGCCAGCAGTGAAGCGATAGGCCCGGGACAGTGGTACAATGAGCAGTTCTTC
CASSEAIGPGQWYNEQFF